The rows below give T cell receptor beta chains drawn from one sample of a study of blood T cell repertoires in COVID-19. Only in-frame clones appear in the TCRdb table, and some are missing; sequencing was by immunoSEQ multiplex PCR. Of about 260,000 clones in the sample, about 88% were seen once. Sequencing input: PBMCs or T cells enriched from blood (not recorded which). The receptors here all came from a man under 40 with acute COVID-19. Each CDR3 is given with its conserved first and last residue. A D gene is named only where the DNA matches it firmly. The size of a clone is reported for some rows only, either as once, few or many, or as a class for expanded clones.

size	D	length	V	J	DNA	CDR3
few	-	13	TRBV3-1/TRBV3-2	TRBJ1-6	TGTGCCAGCAGCCGACTAAATAATTCACCCCTCCACTTT	CASSRLNNSPLHF
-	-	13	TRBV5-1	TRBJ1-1	TGCGCCAGCTGCCCCAGGGAGAACACTGAAGCTTTCTTT	CASCPRENTEAFF
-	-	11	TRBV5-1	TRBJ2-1	TGCGCCAGTGGCAGGGCGAATGAGCAGTTCTTC	CASGRANEQFF
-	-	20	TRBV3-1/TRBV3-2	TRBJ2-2	TGTGCCAGCAGCCAATACGCGATTGTACGGACAGACTTTCCCAACGGGGAGCTGTTTTTT	CASSQYAIVRTDFPNGELFF
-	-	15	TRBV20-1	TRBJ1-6	TGCAGTGCTAGTATCACTGGCCAGGGTTATTCACCCCTCCACTTT	CSASITGQGYSPLHF
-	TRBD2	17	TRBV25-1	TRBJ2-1	TGTGCCAGCAGTGAATCGTCGGCGGGAGGGCCGCTAGGAGAGCAGTTCTTC	CASSESSAGGPLGEQFF
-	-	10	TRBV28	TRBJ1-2	TGTGCCAGTCGGAGGAATGGCTACACCTTC	CASRRNGYTF
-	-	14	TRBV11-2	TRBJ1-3	TGTGCCAGCAGCTTAGGAGGGACTGGAAACACCATATATTTT	CASSLGGTGNTIYF
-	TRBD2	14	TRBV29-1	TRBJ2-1	TGCAGCGTTGTAACTAGCGGGAGTCTGAATGAGCAGTTCTTC	CSVVTSGSLNEQFF
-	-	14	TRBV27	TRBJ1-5	TGTGCCAGCAGTTTATCGACAAACAATCAGCCCCAGCATTTT	CASSLSTNNQPQHF
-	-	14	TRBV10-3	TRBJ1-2	TGTGCCATCAGTGAACCAGGGTATAACTATGGCTACACCTTC	CAISEPGYNYGYTF
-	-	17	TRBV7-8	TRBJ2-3	TGTGCCAGCAGCTACAATCCCGGGAGCGGGCTTAGGGATACGCAGTATTTT	CASSYNPGSGLRDTQYF
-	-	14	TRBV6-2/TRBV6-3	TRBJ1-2	TGTGCCAGCAGTTTCGACAGCACCAACTATGGCTACACCTTC	CASSFDSTNYGYTF
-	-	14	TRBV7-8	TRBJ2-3	TGTGCCAGCGGCCCGGGGGGCACCACAGATACGCAGTATTTT	CASGPGGTTDTQYF
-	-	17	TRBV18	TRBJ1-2	TGTGCCAGCTCACCATATGTAGGACAGTATACTAACTATGGCTACACCTTC	CASSPYVGQYTNYGYTF
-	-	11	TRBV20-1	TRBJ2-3	TGCAGTGCGCTGACTTCCGATACGCAGTATTTT	CSALTSDTQYF
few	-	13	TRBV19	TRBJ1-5	TGTGCCAGTAGTAGGGGGCCAGGGGCTTTGGAGCATTTT	CASSRGPGALEHF
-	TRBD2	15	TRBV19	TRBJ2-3	TGTGCCAGTAGTATAGACGGGAGGGTTGGAGATACGCAGTATTTT	CASSIDGRVGDTQYF
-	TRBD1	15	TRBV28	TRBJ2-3	TGTGCCAGCAGCGGGATGACAGGGGTATCAGATACGCAGTATTTT	CASSGMTGVSDTQYF
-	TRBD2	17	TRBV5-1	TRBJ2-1	TGTGCCAGCAGCTTGGAACCGGGACTAGGGGGGTCCAATGAGCAGTTCTTC	CASSLEPGLGGSNEQFF
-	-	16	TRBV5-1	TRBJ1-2	TGCGCCAGCAGCTTCGGAATGGGACAAGACTATTATGGCTACACCTTC	CASSFGMGQDYYGYTF
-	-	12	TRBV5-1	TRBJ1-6	TGTGCCAGCAGCCCCGCGGGCTCACCCCTCCACTTT	CASSPAGSPLHF
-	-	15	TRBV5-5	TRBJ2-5	TGTGCCAGCAGCTTACTCGGCGGGGAAAAAGAGACCCAGTACTTC	CASSLLGGEKETQYF
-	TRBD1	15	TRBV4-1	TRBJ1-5	TGCGCCAGCAGCCTCCAGACAGGGGATGGACAGCCCCAGCATTTT	CASSLQTGDGQPQHF
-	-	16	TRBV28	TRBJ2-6	TGTGCCAGCAGCCTCCCTGGCAGCTCTGGGGCCAACGTCCTGACTTTC	CASSLPGSSGANVLTF
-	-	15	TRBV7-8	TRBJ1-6	TGTGCCAGCAGCTTAGTACGGGCGGGGAATTCACCCCTCCACTTT	CASSLVRAGNSPLHF
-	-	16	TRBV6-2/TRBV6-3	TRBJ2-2	TGTGCCAGCAGTTACGCGCGGGGCGCGAACACCGGGGAGCTGTTTTTT	CASSYARGANTGELFF
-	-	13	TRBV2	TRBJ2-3	TGTGCCAGCAGTGACCTAGGGGGGGGCACGCAGTATTTT	CASSDLGGGTQYF
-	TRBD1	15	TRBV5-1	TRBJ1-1	TGCGCCAGCAGCTTGGGAGGACAGGGGAACACTGAAGCTTTCTTT	CASSLGGQGNTEAFF
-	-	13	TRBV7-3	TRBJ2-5	TGTGCCAGCAGCTCAGGACTGGCAGAGACCCAGTACTTC	CASSSGLAETQYF